The 9 T cell receptor beta chains below all came from one sample that was sequenced in a study of human T cells and chemical hapten exposure. The time point denotes: patch test 1, 2 weeks after DPC sensitization. Treatment given: therapeutic diphenylcyclopropenone sensitization with weekly scalp DPC. TCRdb reanalysed the RACE reads using MiXCR and keeps one entry per CDR3 protein. The repertoire holds around 380,000 distinct CDR3 sequences, with nearly 5% as singletons. The sequences come from whole blood, collected in connection with sensitization to the hapten diphenylcyclopropenone (DPC). These TCRs come from a woman between 50 and 59 years old with alopecia areata. Some clones in this sample may be carry-over from other donors' samples.

This clonotype showed up just a few times. The V and J genes are TRBV12-3 or TRBV12-4 and TRBJ2-1; D ambiguous. V was pared by 6 bases and J by 4 bases, with 13 bases between. This CDR3 contains 14 residues. CDR3: CASSRAVLYNEQFF. DNA of the CDR3: TGTGCCAGCAGCCGCGCCGTCCTTTACAATGAGCAGTTCTTC.

This clonotype was seen repeatedly, ten times or more. This chain links TRBV12-3 or TRBV12-4 with TRBJ2-1; possible D gene TRBD1, 6 bases. The V end was cut by 6 bases, the J end by 2 bases, with 11 bases between. CDR3 length: 14 amino acids. The CDR3 spells CASSRRTAYNEQFF. The CDR3 bases are TGTGCCAGCAGCCGACGGACAGCCTACAATGAGCAGTTCTTC.

For this clonotype: The junction and the germline gene differ at one end; a read error may be behind it. V gene TRBV2 combines with J gene TRBJ2-7, with D possibly being TRBD2 (6 bases). Germline CDR1 SNHLY, CDR2 FYNNEI. The CDR3 is 14 residues long. In DNA, the CDR3 is TGTGCCGGCAGAGAACGGGACTTCTCCTACGAGCAGTACTTC. Its translation is CAGRERDFSYEQYF.

The chain recombines TRBV20-1 with TRBJ1-5, with a possible D match to TRBD1 (5 bases). The V gene lost 5 bases and the J gene lost 9 bases, with 8 bases spanning the gap. Looked up from germline, CDR1 is DFQATT and CDR2 is SNEGSKA (reference sequence). There are 10 residues in the CDR3. The CDR3 region has the DNA TGCAGTGCTGGGGGAGGGCCCCAGCATTTT. Encoded protein: CSAGGGPQHF.

The chain employs TRBV20-1 and TRBJ2-3; 10 bases agree with TRBD1. V was pared by 5 bases and J by 6 bases, with 8 bases of the junction left unmatched. Germline V gene data show CDR1 as DFQATT and CDR2 as SNEGSKA (reference sequence). The length of the CDR3 is 14 residues. CDR3 in amino acids: CSASSGTGVDTQYF. The CDR3 bases are TGCAGTGCTTCGTCCGGGACAGGGGTTGATACGCAGTATTTT.

In its sample, this clonotype was seen many times. This sequence joins TRBV12-3 or TRBV12-4 and TRBJ1-5, with 7 nucleotides matching TRBD1. The CDR3 covers 14 residues. With 6 bases clipped from V and 2 bases from J, the junction kept 4 bases outside the gene matches. As DNA, the CDR3 is TGTGCCAGCAGGCTCGGACAGGGCAATCAGCCCCAGCATTTT. It translates to CASRLGQGNQPQHF.

The table lists this clonotype with many counts. The V call is TRBV29-1, the J call TRBJ2-3; 8 bases line up with TRBD2. V gave up 6 bases and J gave up 3 bases; unmatched junction bases: 5. Germline V CDR1 and CDR2: SQVTM, ANQGSEA. The CDR3 spans 13 residues. In DNA form, the CDR3 reads TGCAGCGTCGGACTAGCAGAGACAGATACGCAGTATTTT. It specifies CSVGLAETDTQYF.

In its sample, this clonotype was seen a few times. The rearrangement joins TRBV7-6 to TRBJ2-3, with 8 positions matching TRBD2. V lost 4 bases and J lost 2; bases outside the gene matches: 14. This CDR3 contains 18 residues. The V gene's germline CDR1 is SGHVS and CDR2 FNYEAQ. DNA of the CDR3: TGTGCCAGCAGCTCCCCCGCGGGGGGTATTGTCGTCACAGATACGCAGTATTTT. It specifies CASSSPAGGIVVTDTQYF.

The CDR3 loop is CASSWRGRFDQQYF. CDR3 nucleotides: TGTGCCAGCAGCTGGAGGGGACGGTTCGACCAGCAGTACTTC. V usage is TRBV7-8 and J usage is TRBJ2-7, with D tentatively TRBD2 (6 bases). V dropped 4 bases and J dropped 8 bases, with 18 bases sitting between them. In germline, CDR1 is SGHVS, CDR2 FQNEAQ. This CDR3 is built from 14 residues.